This TCR beta chain was sequenced for a study of T-cell memory formation after mild COVID-19. TCRdb fed the 5' RACE reads into MiXCR, producing one record per CDR3 protein. The table shows approximately 13,000 distinct CDR3 sequences, with about a sixth occurring only once. This CDR3 has 14 amino acids. V was pared by 9 bases and J by 2 bases, with 8 bases of the junction left unmatched. Sequencing was carried out using PBMCs or a T cell subset sorted from them (not recorded which). The chain joins TRBV12-3 or TRBV12-4 to TRBJ2-3, with 7 nucleotides matching TRBD1. This TCR derives from a man aged 18 to 30 who had mild COVID-19 (a few samples of this study predate the infection). Cell type and time point are not known. CDR3 amino acids: CASKPGQHTDTQYF. In DNA form, the CDR3 reads TGTGCCAGTAAGCCGGGACAGCACACAGATACGCAGTATTTT.